Here is one T cell receptor beta chain with its context. Documented time point: baseline, week 1 (first vaccination visit). Noted treatment: pre-vaccination baseline after standard-of-care therapy. TCRdb's copy holds only in-frame clones and misses some; the assay was immunoSEQ multiplex PCR. This table has about 30,000 clones, roughly 82% appearing once. The data originate from a study of a mutant IDH1 vaccine in newly diagnosed glioma. Looked up from germline, CDR1 is SGDLS and CDR2 is YYNGEE. The CDR3 consists of 13 residues. V gave up 3 bases and J gave up 8 bases, with 12 bases separating them. The chain links TRBV9 to TRBJ2-1, with D possibly matching TRBD2 (6 bases). The specimen comprised PBMCs, sampled from a glioma patient treated with radiotherapy, temozolomide or both. The source is a man aged 30-40 years with glioma. The CDR3 reads CASSDSWGDEQFF. The CDR3 DNA follows: TGTGCCAGCAGCGATTCGTGGGGGGATGAGCAGTTCTTC.